A single sample is the source of the 11 T cell receptor beta chains below, sequenced in a study of cytomegalovirus exposure and HLA in healthy donors. In the PCR, 60 Vbeta and 13 Jbeta primers were used. Repertoires were generated with immunoSEQ multiplex PCR, while TCRdb's copy carries only in-frame clones and drops some. The profile shows fewer than 130,000 clones, about 80% of them singletons. The sequenced sample was PBMCs. Source of these receptors: a woman aged 55-70 years in good health and CMV-seropositive.

This clone was seen a few times. The rearrangement uses TRBV5-1 and TRBJ2-7; tentatively, D is TRBD2 (6 bases). Between the trimmed V and J ends, which lost 4 bases and 2 bases, there was a span of 10 bases. CDR1 is SGHRS and CDR2 is YFSETQ in the germline V gene. CDR3 size: 13 residues. The chain's CDR3 is CASSPEGPYEQYF. CDR3 sequence (DNA): TGCGCCAGCAGCCCGGAGGGCCCCTACGAGCAGTACTTC.

The gene calls are TRBV20-1 and TRBJ2-1, with TRBD2 matching over 7 bases. The CDR3 has 11 residues. J was trimmed by 8 bases and V by 3 bases; bases with no gene match: 1. CDR1 is DFQATT, CDR2 SNEGSKA, per germline (reference sequence). The CDR3, as DNA: TGCAGTGCTAGTCGGGGGGATGAGCAGTTCTTC. Amino acids: CSASRGDEQFF.

The V and J genes are TRBV28 and TRBJ1-3, with D unresolved. Per germline, CDR1 MDHEN and CDR2 SYDVKM. V lost 4 bases, J lost 4 bases, and 17 bases lay in between. The CDR3 extends over 16 amino acids. This CDR3 is CASSSASRSSGNTIYF. The CDR3 coding sequence is TGTGCCAGCAGTTCCGCTTCTCGGTCCTCCGGAAACACCATATATTTT.

Concerning this clone itself: This sample also contains other DNA sequences that code for the same CDR3. The V gene is TRBV23-1, the J gene TRBJ2-7; 13 positions match TRBD2. TRBV23-1 is identified as an open reading frame with a role that is uncertain. The CDR3 contains 15 residues. With 7 bases clipped from V and 3 bases from J, the junction kept 6 bases outside the gene matches. This chain's CDR3 is CASIAGTSGIYEQYF. As DNA, the CDR3 is TGCGCCAGCATTGCTGGGACTAGCGGGATCTACGAGCAGTACTTC.

This chain connects TRBV7-9 to TRBJ2-1; weak D call: TRBD1 (5 bases). With 6 bases removed from V and 3 bases from J, the gap between germline ends came to 9 bases. Germline-derived CDR1 and CDR2 are SEHNR and FQNEAQ (reference sequence). This CDR3 has 13 amino acids. CDR3 region: CASRTDSYNEQFF. Here the CDR3 DNA reads TGTGCCAGCAGAACAGACAGCTACAATGAGCAGTTCTTC.

The chain links TRBV7-6 to TRBJ2-3; D possibly corresponds to TRBD2 (6 bases). Trimming took off 4 bases at V and 0 bases at J, with 11 bases between the two ends. The CDR3 consists of 15 residues. Germline CDR1 is SGHVS and CDR2 is FNYEAQ. The CDR3 loop is CASSYGGTSTDTQYF. CDR3 DNA: TGTGCCAGCAGCTACGGTGGGACTAGCACAGATACGCAGTATTTT.

In regard to this clone: This sample also contains other DNA sequences that code for the same CDR3. This chain links TRBV9 with TRBJ2-7, with a weak D call TRBD2 (6 bases). Trimming stripped 4 bases from V and 3 bases from J, with 17 bases between. This CDR3 has 15 residues. The germline V gene has CDR1 SGDLS and CDR2 YYNGEE. CDR3 sequence: CASSPKGGVLYEQYF. CDR3 nucleotides: TGTGCCAGCAGCCCTAAGGGCGGGGTTCTCTACGAGCAGTACTTC.

The chain uses TRBV6-5 and TRBJ2-1; D is perhaps TRBD2 (6 bases). Per the germline V gene, CDR1 is MNHEY and CDR2 is SVGAGI. Between the trimmed V and J ends, which lost 0 bases and 8 bases, there was a span of 17 bases. The CDR3 loop spans 16 amino acids. The CDR3 DNA reads as TGTGCCAGCAGTTACTCCGGTGGCGGGACCTTAGATGAGCAGTTCTTC. This translates into CASSYSGGGTLDEQFF.

This chain joins TRBV18 and TRBJ1-2, with a possible D match to TRBD1 (6 bases). The CDR3 spans 14 residues. The germline V gene encodes CDR1 KGHSH and CDR2 LQKENI. V was shortened by 5 bases and J by 4 bases, with 14 bases between the two germline ends. In DNA, the CDR3 is TGTGCCAGCTCAATAAATCAGGGGTCCTATGGCTACACCTTC. The encoded protein is CASSINQGSYGYTF.

The chain has TRBV29-1 and TRBJ2-7; D gene unclear. In germline, CDR1 is SQVTM, CDR2 ANQGSEA. V lost 4 bases and J 3 bases, leaving 10 bases between the germline ends. This CDR3 is built from 12 residues. CDR3 DNA sequence: TGCAGCGTTGTAGATCGGTTCTACGAGCAGTACTTC. It translates to CSVVDRFYEQYF.

Written as DNA, the CDR3 is TGTGCCACCGGGAAGGGAGAATCTAAGAACACTGAAGCTTTCTTT. Its translation is CATGKGESKNTEAFF. The V gene is TRBV10-3, the J gene TRBJ1-1; D remains ambiguous. The CDR3 sequence is 15 residues long. CDR1 is ENHRY, CDR2 SYGVKD, per germline. Trimming took off 10 bases at V and 1 base at J, with 19 bases between the two ends.